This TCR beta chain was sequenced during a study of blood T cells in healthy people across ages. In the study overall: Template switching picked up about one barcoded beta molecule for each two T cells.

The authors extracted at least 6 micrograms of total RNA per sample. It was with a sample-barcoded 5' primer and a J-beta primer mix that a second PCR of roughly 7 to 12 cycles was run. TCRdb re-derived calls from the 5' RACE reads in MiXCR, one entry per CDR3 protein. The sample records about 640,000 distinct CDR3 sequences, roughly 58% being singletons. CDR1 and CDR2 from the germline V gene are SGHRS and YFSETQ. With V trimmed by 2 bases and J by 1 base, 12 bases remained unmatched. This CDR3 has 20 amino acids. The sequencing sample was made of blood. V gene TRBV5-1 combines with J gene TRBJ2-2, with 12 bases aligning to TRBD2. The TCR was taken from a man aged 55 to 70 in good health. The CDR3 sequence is CASSFTSGGRILENTGELFF. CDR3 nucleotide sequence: TGCGCCAGCAGCTTTACTAGCGGGGGGCGAATCCTGGAGAACACCGGGGAGCTGTTTTTT.